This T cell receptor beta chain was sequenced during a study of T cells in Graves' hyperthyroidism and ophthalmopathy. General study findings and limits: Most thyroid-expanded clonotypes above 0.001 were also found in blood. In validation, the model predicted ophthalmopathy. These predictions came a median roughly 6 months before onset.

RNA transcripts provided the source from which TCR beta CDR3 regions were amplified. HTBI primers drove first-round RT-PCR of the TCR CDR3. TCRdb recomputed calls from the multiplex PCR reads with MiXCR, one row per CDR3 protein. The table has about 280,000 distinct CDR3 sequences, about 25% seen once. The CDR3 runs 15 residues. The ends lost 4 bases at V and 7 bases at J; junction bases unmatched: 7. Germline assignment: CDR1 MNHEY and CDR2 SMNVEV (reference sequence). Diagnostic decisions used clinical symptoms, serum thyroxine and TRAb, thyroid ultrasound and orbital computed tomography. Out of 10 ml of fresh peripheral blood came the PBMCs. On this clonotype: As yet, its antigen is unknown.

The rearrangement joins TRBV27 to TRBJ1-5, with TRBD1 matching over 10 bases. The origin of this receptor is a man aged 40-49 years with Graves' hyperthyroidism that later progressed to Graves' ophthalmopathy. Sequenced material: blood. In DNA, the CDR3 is TGTGCCAGCAGTTCCCTGGGACAGGGGAACCAGCCCCAGCATTTT. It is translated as CASSSLGQGNQPQHF.